This record concerns one TCR beta chain sequence. Those enrolled in Seattle joined during active infection and were followed longitudinally afterward. This entry is derived from a study of blood T cell repertoires in COVID-19. The table came from immunoSEQ multiplex PCR; TCRdb's copy has only in-frame clones and leaves some out. This sample carries around 49,000 clones, 93% of them seen once, and the ten largest clones take approximately 1%. This sequence originates from a man in his 60s with COVID-19, enrolled during active disease. Sequencing was performed on peripheral blood.

For the CDR3, the DNA is TGCGCCAGCAGTGAATTAGCGGGGGGGCACGGGACAGATACGCAGTATTTT. Translating gives CASSELAGGHGTDTQYF. The genes are TRBV10-2 and TRBJ2-3, with 11 positions matching TRBD2. Germline V lookup: CDR1 WSHSY, CDR2 SAAADI. CDR3 length equals 17 residues. Unmatched junction bases numbered 8, after V lost 3 bases and J lost 3 bases.